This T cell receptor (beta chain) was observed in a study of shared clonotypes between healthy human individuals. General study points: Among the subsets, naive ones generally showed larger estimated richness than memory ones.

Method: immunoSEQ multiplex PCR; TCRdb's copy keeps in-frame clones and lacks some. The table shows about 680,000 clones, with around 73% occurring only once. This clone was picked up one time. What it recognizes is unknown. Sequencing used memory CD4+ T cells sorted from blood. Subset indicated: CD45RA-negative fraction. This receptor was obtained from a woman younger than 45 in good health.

The CDR3 DNA is TGCGCCAGCAGCCAAGATCGAGGGAGACGGGGGCACAATGAGCAGTTCTTC. Its protein product is CASSQDRGRRGHNEQFF. This chain joins TRBV4-1 and TRBJ2-1; D might be TRBD1 or TRBD2, each matching 6 bases. Trimming removed 0 bases from V and 5 bases from J, with 17 bases in between. Germline assignment: CDR1 MGHRA and CDR2 YSYEKL. This CDR3 region has 17 residues.